Sequencing of this TCR beta chain was carried out in a study of blood T cell repertoires in COVID-19. Study in general: Some COVID-19 samples were acute and others convalescent; all came from the United States, Italy and Spain.

Germline V gene lookup returns CDR1 LNHDA and CDR2 SQIVND (reference sequence). J gave up 13 bases and V 5 bases, and 10 bases lay outside the gene matches. The CDR3 spans 12 residues. Sequencing used immunoSEQ multiplex PCR; TCRdb keeps in-frame clones, though not all of them. The repertoire includes approximately 500,000 clones, about 89% of them detected once, and roughly 7.4% sits in the top ten. The rearrangement joins TRBV19 to TRBJ1-1; 7 nucleotides match TRBD1. The sequence was collected from a woman aged 45 to 65 with COVID-19, enrolled during active disease. Sequencing was performed on peripheral blood. The CDR3 spells CASSPDRGQVFF. The CDR3 DNA follows: TGTGCCAGTAGTCCAGATAGGGGGCAGGTTTTCTTT.